Here is one TCR beta chain with its context. This clonotype appeared many times. The antigen it recognizes is unknown. The record has no base qualities; no much larger clone is one base away. Libraries were constructed by PCR. The sequencer was an Illumina HiSeq 2500. TCR libraries were prepared with molecular barcoding, using unique molecular identifiers to normalize TCRbeta repertoire quantification. TCRdb reworked the public reads: Q25 trimming with fastp, MiXCR clone assembly, productive beta chains retained. Each entry is one CDR3 protein sequence, shown with its most common DNA and genes. The sample profile shows roughly 300,000 distinct CDR3 sequences; 9.9% of them were found once. Clones ranked in the top ten supply roughly a tenth of the sample. The sample belongs to a study of T-cell reconstitution after alpha-beta-depleted transplantation in children (dated by TCRdb to the mid-2010s). Notes on the research overall: T-cell immune reconstitution after TCRalphabeta/CD19-depleted allogeneic hematopoietic cell transplantation in children was quantitatively tracked in the study by means of TCR repertoire profiling.

The CDR3 numbers 14 residues from cysteine through phenylalanine. Only the CDR3 part of the read is kept: 42 bases, read in frame from the first base. After removal of 7 bases from V and 2 bases from J, the junction retains 4 bases not matched to a gene. CDR1 and CDR2 are read off the germline V gene as SGHRS and YFSETQ. This sequence was found in a human donor who donated a stem cell graft to a child with SCID. The sequenced sample was PBMCs from the stem cell graft donor, obtained from the stem cell graft. The receptor chain draws on TRBV5-1 and TRBJ2-5, with 11 bases aligning to TRBD2. The CDR3 reads as follows: CASRRTSGQETQYF. The nucleotide sequence is TGCGCCAGCCGGCGGACTAGCGGGCAAGAGACCCAGTACTTC.